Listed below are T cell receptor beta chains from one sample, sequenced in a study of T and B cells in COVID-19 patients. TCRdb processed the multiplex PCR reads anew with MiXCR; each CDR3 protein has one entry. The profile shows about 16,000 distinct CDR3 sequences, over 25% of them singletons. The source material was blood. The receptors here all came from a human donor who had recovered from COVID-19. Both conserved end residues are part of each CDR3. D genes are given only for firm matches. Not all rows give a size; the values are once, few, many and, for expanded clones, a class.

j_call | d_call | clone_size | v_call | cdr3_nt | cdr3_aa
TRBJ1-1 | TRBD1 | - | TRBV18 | TGTGCCAGCTCACCTAAGCCCTACAGGGGAGAAAACACTGAAGCTTTCTTT | CASSPKPYRGENTEAFF
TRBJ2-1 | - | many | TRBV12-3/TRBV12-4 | TGTGCCAGCAGTCCACAACCGACAGGAGGGAATGAGCAGTTCTTC | CASSPQPTGGNEQFF
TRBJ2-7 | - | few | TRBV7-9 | TGTGCCAGCAGCTTAGCCCAGACCTACGAGCAGTACTTC | CASSLAQTYEQYF
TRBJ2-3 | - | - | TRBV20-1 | TGCAGTGCCCCGGACAGCACAGATACGCAGTATTTT | CSAPDSTDTQYF
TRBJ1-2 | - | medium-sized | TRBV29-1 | TGCAGCGGGGACGACGGCTACACCTTC | CSGDDGYTF
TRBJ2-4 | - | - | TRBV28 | TGTGCCAGCAGTTTACGCTTTCAGGGGCGAACAAACATTCAGTACTTC | CASSLRFQGRTNIQYF
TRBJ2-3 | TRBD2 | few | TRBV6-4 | TGTGCCAGCAGTGAGTCGCTAGCGGGAGCAGATACGCAGTATTTT | CASSESLAGADTQYF
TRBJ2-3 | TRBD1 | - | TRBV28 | TGTGCCAGCAGTCCCCGGGACAGGGTGGAGGATACGCAGTATTTT | CASSPRDRVEDTQYF
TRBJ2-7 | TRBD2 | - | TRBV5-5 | TGTGCCAGCAGCGCCCGGGGGGCCTACGAGCAGTACTTC | CASSARGAYEQYF
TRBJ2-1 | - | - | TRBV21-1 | TGTGCCAGCAGCAAAGGTGATACAGACGCCAATGAGCAGTTCTTC | CASSKGDTDANEQFF
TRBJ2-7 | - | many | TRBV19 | TGTGCCAGTAGTATTGCAGGCACCGGTTTTCTCGAGCAGTACTTC | CASSIAGTGFLEQYF
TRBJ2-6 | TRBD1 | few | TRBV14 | TGTGCCAGCAGCTTATCTTCGGACAGGGGGGGGGCCAACGTCCTGACTTTC | CASSLSSDRGGANVLTF
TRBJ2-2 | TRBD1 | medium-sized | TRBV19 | TGTGCCAGTAGTATAGGGACAGGTTTCACCGGGGAGCTGTTTTTT | CASSIGTGFTGELFF
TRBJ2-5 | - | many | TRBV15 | TGTGCCACCAGCAGAGTGAGCAGCCAAGAGACCCAGTACTTC | CATSRVSSQETQYF
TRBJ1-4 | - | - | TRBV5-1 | TGCGCCAGCAGCTACGGGGACAAGAATGAAAAACTGTTTTTT | CASSYGDKNEKLFF
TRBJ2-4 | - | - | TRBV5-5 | TGTGCCAGCACCCCCGGCCACAGGGTAGCCAAAAACATTCAGTACTTC | CASTPGHRVAKNIQYF
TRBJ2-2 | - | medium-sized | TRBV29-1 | TGCAGCGTTGACACAGGGATTGGGGAGCTGTTTTTT | CSVDTGIGELFF
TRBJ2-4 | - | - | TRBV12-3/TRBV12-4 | TGTGCCAGCAGTTTTCAGGGTTATTTCATTCAGTACTTC | CASSFQGYFIQYF
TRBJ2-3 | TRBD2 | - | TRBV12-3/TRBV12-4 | TGTGCCAGCAGCCCCGGGAGGGGCATCGGCACAGATACGCAGTATTTT | CASSPGRGIGTDTQYF
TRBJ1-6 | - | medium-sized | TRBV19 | TGTGCCAGTAGTTATGGGACGACTGCTCTTAGCTCACCCCTCCACTTT | CASSYGTTALSSPLHF
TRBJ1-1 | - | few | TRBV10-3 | TGTGCCATCAGCCTTAAGGGGAACACTGAAGCTTTCTTT | CAISLKGNTEAFF
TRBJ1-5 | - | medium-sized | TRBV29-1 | TGCAGCGTTGCCACGGGTGATCAGCCCCAGCATTTT | CSVATGDQPQHF
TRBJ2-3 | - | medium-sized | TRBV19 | TGTGCCAGTAGTCTCGGACTCAATGGGGATACGCAGTATTTT | CASSLGLNGDTQYF